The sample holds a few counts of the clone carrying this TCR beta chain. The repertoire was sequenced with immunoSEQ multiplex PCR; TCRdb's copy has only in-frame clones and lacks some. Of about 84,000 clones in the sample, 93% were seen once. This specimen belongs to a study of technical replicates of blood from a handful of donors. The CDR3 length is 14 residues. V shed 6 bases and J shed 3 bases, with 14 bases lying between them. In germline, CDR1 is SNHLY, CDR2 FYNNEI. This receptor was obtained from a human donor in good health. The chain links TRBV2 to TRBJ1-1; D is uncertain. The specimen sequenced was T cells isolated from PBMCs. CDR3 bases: TGTGCCAGCAGGCTGTGGACTCCGGACACTGAAGCTTTCTTT. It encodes CASRLWTPDTEAFF.